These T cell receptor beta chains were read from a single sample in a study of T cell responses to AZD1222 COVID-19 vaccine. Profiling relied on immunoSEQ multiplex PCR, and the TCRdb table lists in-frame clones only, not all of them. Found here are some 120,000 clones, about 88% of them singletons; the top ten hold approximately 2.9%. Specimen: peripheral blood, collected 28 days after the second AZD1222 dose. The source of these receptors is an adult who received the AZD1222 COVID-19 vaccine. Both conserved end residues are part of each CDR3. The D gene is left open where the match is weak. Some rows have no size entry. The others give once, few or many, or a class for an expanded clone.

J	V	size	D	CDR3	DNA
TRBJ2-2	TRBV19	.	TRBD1	CASKVTGTNTGELFF	TGTGCCAGTAAAGTGACAGGGACGAACACCGGGGAGCTGTTTTTT
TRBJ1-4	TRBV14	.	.	CASSPRGREKLFF	TGTGCCAGCAGCCCGCGGGGGCGGGAAAAACTGTTTTTT
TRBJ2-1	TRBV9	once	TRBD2	CASSPLAGGSNEQFF	TGTGCCAGCAGTCCGCTAGCGGGGGGGTCCAATGAGCAGTTCTTC
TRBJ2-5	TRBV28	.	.	CASSLGLSLRQETQYF	TGTGCCAGCAGTTTAGGGCTCAGTTTGCGACAAGAGACCCAGTACTTC
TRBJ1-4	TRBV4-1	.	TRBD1	CASSQTFGQVREKLFF	TGCGCCAGCAGCCAAACTTTTGGACAGGTACGGGAAAAACTGTTTTTT
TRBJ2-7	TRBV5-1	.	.	CASREVSSYEQYF	TGCGCCAGCAGGGAGGTTAGCTCCTACGAGCAGTACTTC
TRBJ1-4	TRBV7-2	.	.	CASSSALGDEKLFF	TGTGCCAGCAGCTCGGCACTCGGGGATGAAAAACTGTTTTTT
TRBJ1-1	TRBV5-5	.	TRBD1	CASSLAGTGGAEAFF	TGTGCCAGCAGCTTGGCCGGGACAGGGGGGGCTGAAGCTTTCTTT
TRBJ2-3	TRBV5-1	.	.	CASSLAGPSGTDTQYF	TGCGCCAGCAGCTTGGCTGGGCCTTCAGGCACAGATACGCAGTATTTT
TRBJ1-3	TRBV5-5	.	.	CASKASFQTGNTIYF	TGTGCCAGCAAAGCTTCCTTTCAAACTGGAAACACCATATATTTT
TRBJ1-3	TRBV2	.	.	CATRDPSRTIYF	TGTGCCACCAGGGATCCCAGCAGAACCATATATTTT
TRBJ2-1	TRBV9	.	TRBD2	CASSIIIAGGPNEQFF	TGTGCCAGCAGCATCATAATAGCGGGGGGGCCGAATGAGCAGTTCTTC
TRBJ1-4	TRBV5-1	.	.	CASSQGTLVATTNEKLFF	TGCGCCAGCAGCCAAGGAACGTTGGTAGCTACAACTAATGAAAAACTGTTTTTT
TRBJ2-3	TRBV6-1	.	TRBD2	CASSDQRGYTDTQYF	TGTGCCAGCAGTGATCAGCGGGGGTACACAGATACGCAGTATTTT
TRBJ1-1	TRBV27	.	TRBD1	CASSGQGRAEAFF	TGTGCCAGCAGCGGACAGGGGAGGGCTGAAGCTTTCTTT
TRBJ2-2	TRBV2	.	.	CASRANTVTGELFF	TGTGCCAGCAGAGCCAACACAGTCACCGGGGAGCTGTTTTTT
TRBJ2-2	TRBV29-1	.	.	CSVETRAGELFF	TGCAGCGTTGAAACCAGGGCCGGGGAGCTGTTTTTT
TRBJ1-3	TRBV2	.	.	CASSELDQSSGNTIYF	TGTGCCAGCAGTGAATTAGACCAGAGCTCTGGAAACACCATATATTTT
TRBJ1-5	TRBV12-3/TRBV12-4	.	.	CASSLADGQPQHF	TGTGCCAGCAGTTTAGCGGACGGTCAGCCCCAGCATTTT
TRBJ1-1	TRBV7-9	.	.	CASSNAAGLPAGEFF	TGTGCCAGCAGCAATGCAGCCGGGTTGCCCGCAGGAGAGTTCTTT
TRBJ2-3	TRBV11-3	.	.	CASSPTGLATDTQYF	TGTGCCAGCAGCCCGACTGGACTGGCAACAGATACGCAGTATTTT
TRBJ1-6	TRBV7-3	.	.	CASSSGPGGGSSPLHF	TGTGCCAGCAGTTCTGGTCCCGGGGGAGGTAGTTCACCCCTCCACTTT
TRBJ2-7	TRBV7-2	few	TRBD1	CASSLGDRGIPYEQYF	TGTGCCAGCAGCTTAGGAGACAGGGGGATCCCCTACGAGCAGTACTTC
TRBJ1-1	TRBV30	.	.	CASGAGGRTEAFF	TGTGCCTCCGGGGCGGGGGGGAGGACTGAAGCTTTCTTT
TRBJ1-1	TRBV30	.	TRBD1	CAWSLNRGLSTEAFF	TGTGCCTGGAGTCTGAACAGGGGGCTGAGCACTGAAGCTTTCTTT
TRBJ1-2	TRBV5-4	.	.	CASKTWAAYGYTF	TGTGCCAGCAAAACGTGGGCTGCCTATGGCTACACCTTC
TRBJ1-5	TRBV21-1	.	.	CASSKEWPGDQPQHF	TGTGCCAGCAGCAAAGAGTGGCCAGGGGACCAGCCCCAGCATTTT